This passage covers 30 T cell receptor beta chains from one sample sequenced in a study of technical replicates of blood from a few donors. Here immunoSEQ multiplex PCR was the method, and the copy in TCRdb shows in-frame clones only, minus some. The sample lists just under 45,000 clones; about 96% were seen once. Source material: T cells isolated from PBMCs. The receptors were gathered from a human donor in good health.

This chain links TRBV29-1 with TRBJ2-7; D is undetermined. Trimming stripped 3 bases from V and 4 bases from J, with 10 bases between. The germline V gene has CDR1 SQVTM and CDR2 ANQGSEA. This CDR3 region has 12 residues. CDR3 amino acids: CSVELRKYEQYF. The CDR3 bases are TGCAGCGTTGAGCTGAGGAAATACGAGCAGTACTTC.

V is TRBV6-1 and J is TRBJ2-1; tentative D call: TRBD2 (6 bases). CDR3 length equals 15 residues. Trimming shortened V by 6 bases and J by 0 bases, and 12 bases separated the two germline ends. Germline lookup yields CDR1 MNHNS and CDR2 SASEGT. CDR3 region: CASSASGLSYNEQFF. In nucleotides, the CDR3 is TGTGCCAGCAGCGCTTCGGGACTCTCCTACAATGAGCAGTTCTTC.

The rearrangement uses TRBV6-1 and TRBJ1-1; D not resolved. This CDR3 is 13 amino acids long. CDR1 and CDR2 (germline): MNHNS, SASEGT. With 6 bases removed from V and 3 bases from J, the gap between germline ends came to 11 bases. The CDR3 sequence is CASRRFEDTEAFF. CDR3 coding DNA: TGTGCCAGCAGGCGGTTTGAGGACACTGAAGCTTTCTTT.

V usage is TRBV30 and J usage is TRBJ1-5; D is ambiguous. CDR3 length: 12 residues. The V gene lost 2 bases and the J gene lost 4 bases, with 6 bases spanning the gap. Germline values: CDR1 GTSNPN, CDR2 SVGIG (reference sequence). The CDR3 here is CAWSTPNQPQHF. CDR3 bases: TGTGCCTGGAGTACTCCGAATCAGCCCCAGCATTTT.

CDR3 coding DNA: TGTGCCACCAGCAGAGATACTAGCGGGGGGGGGCAGTTCTTC. It specifies CATSRDTSGGGQFF. The chain is built from TRBV15 and TRBJ2-1; 13 bases line up with TRBD2. Germline loops: CDR1 LNHNV, CDR2 YYDKDF (reference sequence). The V and J ends lost 0 bases and 12 bases, in that order; junction bases with no gene match: 2. The CDR3 is made up of 14 amino acids.

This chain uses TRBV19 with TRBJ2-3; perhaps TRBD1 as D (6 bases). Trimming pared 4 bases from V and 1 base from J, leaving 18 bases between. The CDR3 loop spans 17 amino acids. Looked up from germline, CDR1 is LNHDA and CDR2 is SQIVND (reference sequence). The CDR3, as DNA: TGTGCCAGTAGTAGAGTGGGCTGGGGGCAGGGCACAGATACGCAGTATTTT. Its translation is CASSRVGWGQGTDTQYF.

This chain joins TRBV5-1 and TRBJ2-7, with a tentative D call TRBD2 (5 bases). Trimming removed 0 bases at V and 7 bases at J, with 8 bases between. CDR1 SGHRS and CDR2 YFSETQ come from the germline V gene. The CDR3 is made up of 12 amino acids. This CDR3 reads CASSLEADEQYF. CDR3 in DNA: TGCGCCAGCAGCTTGGAAGCGGATGAGCAGTACTTC.

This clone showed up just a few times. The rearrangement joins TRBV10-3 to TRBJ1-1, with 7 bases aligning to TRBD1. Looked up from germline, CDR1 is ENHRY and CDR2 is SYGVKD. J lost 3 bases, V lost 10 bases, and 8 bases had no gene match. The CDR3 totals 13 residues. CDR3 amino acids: CATGQGDDTEAFF. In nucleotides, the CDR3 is TGTGCCACGGGCCAGGGGGACGACACTGAAGCTTTCTTT.

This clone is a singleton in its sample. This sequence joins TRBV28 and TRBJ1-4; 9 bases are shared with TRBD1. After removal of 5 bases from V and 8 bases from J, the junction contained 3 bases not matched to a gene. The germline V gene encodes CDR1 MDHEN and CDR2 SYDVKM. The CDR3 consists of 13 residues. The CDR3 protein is CASSPGTGEKLFF. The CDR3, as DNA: TGTGCCAGCAGTCCCGGGACAGGGGAAAAACTGTTTTTT.

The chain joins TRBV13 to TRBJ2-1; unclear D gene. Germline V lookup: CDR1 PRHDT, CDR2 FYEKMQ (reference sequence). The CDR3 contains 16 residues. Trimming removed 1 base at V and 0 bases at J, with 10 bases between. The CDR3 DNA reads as TGTGCCAGCAGCTTAGACTCTCTCTCCTCCTACAATGAGCAGTTCTTC. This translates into CASSLDSLSSYNEQFF. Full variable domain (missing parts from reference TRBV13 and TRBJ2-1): AAGVIQSPRHLIKEKRETATLKCYPIPRHDTVYWYQQGPGQDPQFLISFYEKMQSDKGSIPDRFSAQQFSDYHSELNMSSLELGDSALYFCASSLDSLSSYNEQFFGPGTRLTVL.

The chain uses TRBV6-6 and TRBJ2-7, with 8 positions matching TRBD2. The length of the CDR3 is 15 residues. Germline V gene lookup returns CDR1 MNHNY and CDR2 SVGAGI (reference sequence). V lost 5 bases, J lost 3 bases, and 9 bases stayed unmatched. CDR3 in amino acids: CASSPGRGLDYEQYF. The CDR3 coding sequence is TGTGCCAGCAGTCCGGGGCGGGGACTAGACTACGAGCAGTACTTC.

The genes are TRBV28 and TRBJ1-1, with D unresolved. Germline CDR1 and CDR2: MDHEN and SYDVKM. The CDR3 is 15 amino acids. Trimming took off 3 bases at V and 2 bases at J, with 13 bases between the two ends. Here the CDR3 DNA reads TGTGCCAGCAGTTTCGACGGAGCATTCAACACTGAAGCTTTCTTT. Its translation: CASSFDGAFNTEAFF.

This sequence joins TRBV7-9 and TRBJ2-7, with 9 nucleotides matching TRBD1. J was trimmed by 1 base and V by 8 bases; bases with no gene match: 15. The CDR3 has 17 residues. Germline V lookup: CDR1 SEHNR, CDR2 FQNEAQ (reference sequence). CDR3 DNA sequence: TGTGCCAGCCACGACCACCCGGGACAGGGCCTTTCCTACGAGCAGTACTTC. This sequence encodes CASHDHPGQGLSYEQYF.

This chain's CDR3 is CSVERGRELENEQFF. The DNA of the CDR3 is TGCAGCGTTGAAAGGGGGAGAGAATTGGAAAATGAGCAGTTCTTC. The J gene is TRBJ2-1, the V gene TRBV29-1; possibly TRBD1 for D (6 bases). Trimming pared 2 bases from V and 7 bases from J, leaving 18 bases between. Germline lookup yields CDR1 SQVTM and CDR2 ANQGSEA. The CDR3 contains 15 residues.

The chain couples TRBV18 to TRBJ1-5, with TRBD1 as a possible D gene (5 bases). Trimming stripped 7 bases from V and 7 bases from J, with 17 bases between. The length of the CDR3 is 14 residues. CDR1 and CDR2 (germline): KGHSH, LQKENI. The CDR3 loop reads CASCPGGSTQPQHF. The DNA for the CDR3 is TGTGCCAGCTGCCCTGGGGGGAGTACACAGCCCCAGCATTTT.

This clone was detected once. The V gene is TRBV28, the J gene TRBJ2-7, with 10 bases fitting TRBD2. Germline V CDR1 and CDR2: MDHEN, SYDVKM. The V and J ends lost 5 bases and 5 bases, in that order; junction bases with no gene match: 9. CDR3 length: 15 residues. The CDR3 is CASSPSSGSTHEQYF. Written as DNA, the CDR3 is TGTGCCAGCAGTCCATCTAGCGGGAGTACCCACGAGCAGTACTTC.

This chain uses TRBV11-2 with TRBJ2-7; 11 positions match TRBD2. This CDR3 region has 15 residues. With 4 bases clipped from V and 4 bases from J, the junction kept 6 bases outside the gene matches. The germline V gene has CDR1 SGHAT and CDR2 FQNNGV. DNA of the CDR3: TGTGCCAGCAGCTCGCTAGCGGGAGGTCAATACGAGCAGTACTTC. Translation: CASSSLAGGQYEQYF.

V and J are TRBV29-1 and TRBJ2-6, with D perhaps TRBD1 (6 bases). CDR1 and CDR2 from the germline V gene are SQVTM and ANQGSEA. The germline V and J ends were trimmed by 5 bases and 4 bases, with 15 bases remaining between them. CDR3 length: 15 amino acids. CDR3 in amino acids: CSVLYRAPGANVLTF. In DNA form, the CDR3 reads TGCAGCGTTTTATACAGGGCTCCAGGGGCCAACGTCCTGACTTTC. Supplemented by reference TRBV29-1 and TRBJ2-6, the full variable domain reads SAVISQKPSRDICQRGTSLTIQCQVDSQVTMMFWYRQQPGQSLTLIATANQGSEATYESGFVIDKFPISRPNLTFSTLTVSNMSPEDSSIYLCSVLYRAPGANVLTFGAGSRLTVL.

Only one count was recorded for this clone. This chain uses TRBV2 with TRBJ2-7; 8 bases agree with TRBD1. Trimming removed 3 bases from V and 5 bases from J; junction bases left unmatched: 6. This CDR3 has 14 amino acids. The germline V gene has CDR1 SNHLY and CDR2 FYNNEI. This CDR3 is CASSDWTGRDEQYF. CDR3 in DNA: TGTGCCAGCAGTGACTGGACAGGGCGAGACGAGCAGTACTTC.

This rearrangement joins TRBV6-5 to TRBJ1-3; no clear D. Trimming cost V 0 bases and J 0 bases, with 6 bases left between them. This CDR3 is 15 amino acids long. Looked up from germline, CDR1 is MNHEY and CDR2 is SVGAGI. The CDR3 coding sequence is TGTGCCAGCAGTTACTCGCAGTACTCTGGAAACACCATATATTTT. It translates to CASSYSQYSGNTIYF.

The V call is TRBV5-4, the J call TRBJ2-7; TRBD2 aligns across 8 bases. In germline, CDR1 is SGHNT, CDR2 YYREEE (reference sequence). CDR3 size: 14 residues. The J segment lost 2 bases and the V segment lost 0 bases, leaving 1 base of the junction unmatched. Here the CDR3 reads CASSLASGPYEQYF. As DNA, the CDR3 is TGTGCCAGCAGCTTGGCTAGCGGGCCCTACGAGCAGTACTTC.

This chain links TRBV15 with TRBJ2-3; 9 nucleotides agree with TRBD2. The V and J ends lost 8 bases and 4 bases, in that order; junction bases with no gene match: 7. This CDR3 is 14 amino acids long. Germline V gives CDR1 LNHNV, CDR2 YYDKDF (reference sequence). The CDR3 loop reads CATEAGGYPDTQYF. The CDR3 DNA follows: TGTGCCACCGAGGCGGGAGGGTACCCAGATACGCAGTATTTT.

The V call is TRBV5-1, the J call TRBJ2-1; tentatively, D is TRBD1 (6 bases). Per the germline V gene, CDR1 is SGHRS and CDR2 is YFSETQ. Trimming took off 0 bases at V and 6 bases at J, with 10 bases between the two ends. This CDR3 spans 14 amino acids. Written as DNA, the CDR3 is TGCGCCAGCAGCTTGGTTCAGGGGTTCAATGAGCAGTTCTTC. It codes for CASSLVQGFNEQFF.

The CDR3 region has the DNA TGTGCCAGCAGTTTACCAGGACAGGTTCCCTACGAGCAGTACTTC. This encodes CASSLPGQVPYEQYF. The chain recombines TRBV27 with TRBJ2-7, with TRBD1 identical over 7 bases. Unmatched junction bases numbered 6, after V lost 2 bases and J lost 2 bases. Germline V lookup: CDR1 MNHEY, CDR2 SMNVEV (reference sequence). The CDR3 extends over 15 amino acids.

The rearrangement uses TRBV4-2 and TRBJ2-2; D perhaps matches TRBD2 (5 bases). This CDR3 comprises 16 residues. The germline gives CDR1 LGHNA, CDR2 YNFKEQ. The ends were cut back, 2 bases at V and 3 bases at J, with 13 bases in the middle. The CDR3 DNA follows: TGTGCCAGCAGCCAAAGGGAGATTGGGGACACCGGGGAGCTGTTTTTT. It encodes CASSQREIGDTGELFF.

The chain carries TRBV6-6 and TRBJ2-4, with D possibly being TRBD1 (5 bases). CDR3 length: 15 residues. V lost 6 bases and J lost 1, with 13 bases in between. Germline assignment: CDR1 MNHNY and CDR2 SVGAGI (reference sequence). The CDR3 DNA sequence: TGTGCCAGCAGGGCTACAGGATCGGCCAAAAACATTCAGTACTTC. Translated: CASRATGSAKNIQYF.

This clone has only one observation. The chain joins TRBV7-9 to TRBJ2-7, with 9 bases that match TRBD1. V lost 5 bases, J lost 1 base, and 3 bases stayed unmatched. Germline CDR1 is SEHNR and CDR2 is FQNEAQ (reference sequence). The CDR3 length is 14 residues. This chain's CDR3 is CASSGTGPSYEQYF. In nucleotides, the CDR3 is TGTGCCAGCAGCGGGACAGGGCCTTCCTACGAGCAGTACTTC.

The CDR3 DNA reads TGTGCCAGCAGCCGGGGGGGGGAGGGACAAGAGACCCAGTACTTC. Protein: CASSRGGEGQETQYF. The chain uses TRBV2 and TRBJ2-5; 8 bases are shared with TRBD2. The junction had 8 bases not matched to a gene; V was cut back by 6 bases and J by 2 bases. The CDR3 totals 15 residues. Looked up from germline, CDR1 is SNHLY and CDR2 is FYNNEI. The full variable domain, its missing parts supplied by reference TRBV2 and TRBJ2-5, is EPEVTQTPSHQVTQMGQEVILRCVPISNHLYFYWYRQILGQKVEFLVSFYNNEISEKSEIFDDQFSVERPDGSNFTLKIRSTKLEDSAMYFCASSRGGEGQETQYFGPGTRLLVL.

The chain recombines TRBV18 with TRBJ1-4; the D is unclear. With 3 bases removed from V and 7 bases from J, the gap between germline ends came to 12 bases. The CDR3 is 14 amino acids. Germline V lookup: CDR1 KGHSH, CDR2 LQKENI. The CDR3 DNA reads TGTGCCAGCTCACCTATATCAGGTGTTGAAAAACTGTTTTTT. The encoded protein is CASSPISGVEKLFF.

CDR3 nucleotide sequence: TGTGCCTGGAGTGTACGACAAATATCTGGAAACACCATATATTTT. Translated: CAWSVRQISGNTIYF. The chain combines TRBV30 with TRBJ1-3, with D unresolved. The germline V gene has CDR1 GTSNPN and CDR2 SVGIG (reference sequence). This CDR3 spans 15 amino acids. V was cut by 0 bases and J by 1 base, with 10 bases left in between.